Listed below are T cell receptor beta chains from one sample, sequenced in a study of early T cells in non-severe SARS-CoV-2 infection. TCRdb re-called the 5' RACE reads through MiXCR, storing one row per CDR3 protein. The sample records approximately 52,000 distinct CDR3 sequences, 6.5% to 9% being singletons. The sequenced sample was whole blood. All receptors come from an adult who was a healthcare worker with PCR-confirmed SARS-CoV-2 infection or an uninfected control (not recorded which). The CDR3 runs from the conserved cysteine through the conserved F or W. D genes are given only for firm matches. Clone sizes are given selectively: once, few, many, or a class where the clone is expanded.

v_call,clone_size,d_call,cdr3_length,j_call,cdr3_nt,cdr3_aa
TRBV11-2,many,-,12,TRBJ2-3,TGTGCCAGCAGCAGCTCTAGACTCCCAAAGTATTTT,CASSSSRLPKYF
TRBV6-2/TRBV6-3,few,-,14,TRBJ2-7,TGTGCCAGCAGTCCCCGGACTCTGACCTACGAGCAGTACTTC,CASSPRTLTYEQYF
TRBV25-1,few,-,13,TRBJ2-6,TGTGCCAGCAGTGACCCTGGGGCCAACGTCCTGACTTTC,CASSDPGANVLTF
TRBV27,once,TRBD2,13,TRBJ2-5,TGTGCCAGCAGTTTATCTCGGGAGGCGACCCAGTACTTC,CASSLSREATQYF
TRBV9,-,-,13,TRBJ2-3,TGTGCCAGCAGCGCCGAAAGCCCAGATACGCAGTATTTT,CASSAESPDTQYF
TRBV25-1,many,-,17,TRBJ1-6,TGTGCCAGCAGTGAAGATAGGGTCAACTCCTATAATTCACCCCTCCACTTT,CASSEDRVNSYNSPLHF
TRBV10-1,few,-,18,TRBJ2-2,TGCGCCAGCACCGCCAATCCTTCGACACCCGCGAACACCGGGGAGCTGTTTTTT,CASTANPSTPANTGELFF
TRBV5-5,few,-,15,TRBJ2-7,TGTGCCAGCAGCTTGATAAGGACACTCTCCTACGAGCAGTACTTC,CASSLIRTLSYEQYF
TRBV7-3,few,-,14,TRBJ1-6,TGTGCCAGCAGCACCGATGGGGCAGGATCACCCCTCCACTTT,CASSTDGAGSPLHF
TRBV10-2,many,TRBD1,16,TRBJ1-1,TGCGCCAGCAGTGGCATAATACAGGGGGCGAGGACTGAAGCTTTCTTT,CASSGIIQGARTEAFF
TRBV20-1,many,-,10,TRBJ1-5,TGCAGTGCTGGGTTCCAGCCCCAGCATTTT,CSAGFQPQHF
TRBV30,many,-,12,TRBJ1-2,TGTGCCTGGAGTCCCCAGGGAGGTGGCTACACCTTC,CAWSPQGGGYTF
TRBV3-1,few,TRBD2,14,TRBJ2-1,TGTGCCAGCAGCCAGACTAGCGGGAGAAATGAGCAGTTCTTC,CASSQTSGRNEQFF
TRBV6-2/TRBV6-3,few,-,15,TRBJ1-1,TGTGCCAGCAGTTACTTGAACTCCGCGAACACTGAAGCTTTCTTT,CASSYLNSANTEAFF
TRBV12-3/TRBV12-4,few,TRBD1,15,TRBJ1-1,TGTGCCAGCAGTCCGGACAGGGGGTTGAACACTGAAGCTTTCTTT,CASSPDRGLNTEAFF
TRBV12-3/TRBV12-4,-,TRBD2,15,TRBJ2-1,TGTGCCAGCAGTTTTGGGCTAGCGGTCTACAATGAGCAGTTCTTC,CASSFGLAVYNEQFF
TRBV11-2,many,-,15,TRBJ1-2,TGTGCCAGCAGCTTAGCCTCATTTCGGGGGGCTGGCTACACCTTC,CASSLASFRGAGYTF
TRBV6-2/TRBV6-3,few,TRBD2,16,TRBJ2-3,TGTGCCAGCAGTCGGCAGGGGCGGGGGGCCCCCGATACGCAGTATTTT,CASSRQGRGAPDTQYF